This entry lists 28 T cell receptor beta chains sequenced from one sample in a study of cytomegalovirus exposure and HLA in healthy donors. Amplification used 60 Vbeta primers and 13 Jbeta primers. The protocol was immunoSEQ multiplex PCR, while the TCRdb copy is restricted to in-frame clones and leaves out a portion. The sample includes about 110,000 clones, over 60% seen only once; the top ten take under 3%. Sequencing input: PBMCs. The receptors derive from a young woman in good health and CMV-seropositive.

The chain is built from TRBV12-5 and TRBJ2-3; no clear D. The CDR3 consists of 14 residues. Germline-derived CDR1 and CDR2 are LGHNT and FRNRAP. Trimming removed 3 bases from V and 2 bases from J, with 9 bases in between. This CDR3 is CASGLTRSTDTQYF. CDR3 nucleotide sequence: TGTGCTAGTGGTTTAACACGCTCCACAGATACGCAGTATTTT.

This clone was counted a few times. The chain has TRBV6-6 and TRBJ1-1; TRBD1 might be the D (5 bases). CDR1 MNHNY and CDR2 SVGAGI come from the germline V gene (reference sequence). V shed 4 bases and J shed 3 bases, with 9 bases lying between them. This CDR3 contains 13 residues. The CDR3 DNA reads TGTGCCAGCAGTTCCCCGGGGGACACTGAAGCTTTCTTT. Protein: CASSSPGDTEAFF.

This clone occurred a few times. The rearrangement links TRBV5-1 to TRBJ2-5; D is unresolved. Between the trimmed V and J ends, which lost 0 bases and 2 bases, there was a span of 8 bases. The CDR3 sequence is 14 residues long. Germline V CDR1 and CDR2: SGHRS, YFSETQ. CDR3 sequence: CASSLGDEQETQYF. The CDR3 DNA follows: TGCGCCAGCAGCTTGGGAGATGAGCAAGAGACCCAGTACTTC.

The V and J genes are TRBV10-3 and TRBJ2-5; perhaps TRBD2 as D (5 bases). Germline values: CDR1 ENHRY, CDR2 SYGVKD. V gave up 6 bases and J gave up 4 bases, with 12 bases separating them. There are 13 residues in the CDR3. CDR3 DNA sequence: TGTGCCATCAGCCGAGGACTTGGAGAGACCCAGTACTTC. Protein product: CAISRGLGETQYF.

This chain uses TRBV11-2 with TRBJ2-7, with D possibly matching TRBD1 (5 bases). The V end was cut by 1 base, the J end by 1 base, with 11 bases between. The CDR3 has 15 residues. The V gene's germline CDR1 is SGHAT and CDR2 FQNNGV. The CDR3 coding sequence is TGTGCCAGCAGCTTAGCCCTGACAGCGTCCTACGAGCAGTACTTC. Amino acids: CASSLALTASYEQYF.

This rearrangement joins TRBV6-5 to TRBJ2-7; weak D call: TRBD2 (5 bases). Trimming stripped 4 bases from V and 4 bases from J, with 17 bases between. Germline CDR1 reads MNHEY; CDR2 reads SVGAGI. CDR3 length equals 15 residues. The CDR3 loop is CASSFKPGMWYEQYF. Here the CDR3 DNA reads TGTGCCAGCAGTTTTAAACCGGGAATGTGGTACGAGCAGTACTTC.

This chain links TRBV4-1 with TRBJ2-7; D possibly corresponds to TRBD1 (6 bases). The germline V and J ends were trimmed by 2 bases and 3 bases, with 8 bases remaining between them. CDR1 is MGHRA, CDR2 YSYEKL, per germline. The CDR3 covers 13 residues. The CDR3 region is CASSQLRGYEQYF. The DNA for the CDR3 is TGCGCCAGCAGCCAACTCAGGGGCTACGAGCAGTACTTC.

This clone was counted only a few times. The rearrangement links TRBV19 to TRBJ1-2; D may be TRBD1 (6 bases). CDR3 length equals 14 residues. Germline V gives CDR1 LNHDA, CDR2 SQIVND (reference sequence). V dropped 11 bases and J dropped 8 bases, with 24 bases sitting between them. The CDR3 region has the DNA TGTGCCCGAAATCAATGGAACAGGGTGACGGGCTACACCTTC. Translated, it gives CARNQWNRVTGYTF.

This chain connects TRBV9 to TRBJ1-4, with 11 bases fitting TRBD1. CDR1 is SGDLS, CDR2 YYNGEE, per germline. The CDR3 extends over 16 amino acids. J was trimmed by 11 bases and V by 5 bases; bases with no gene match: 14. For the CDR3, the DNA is TGTGCCAGCAGGGAAACCGGACAGGGGGCGATCGGGAAACTGTTTTTT. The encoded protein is CASRETGQGAIGKLFF.

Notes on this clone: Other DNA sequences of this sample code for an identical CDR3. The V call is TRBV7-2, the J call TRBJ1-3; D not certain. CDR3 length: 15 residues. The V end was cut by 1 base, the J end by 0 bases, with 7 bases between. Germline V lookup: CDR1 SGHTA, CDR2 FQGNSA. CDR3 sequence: CASSLVGSSGNTIYF. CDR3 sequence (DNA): TGTGCCAGCAGCTTAGTCGGGTCCTCTGGAAACACCATATATTTT. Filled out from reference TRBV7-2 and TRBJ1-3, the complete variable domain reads GAGVSQSPSNKVTEKGKDVELRCDPISGHTALYWYRQSLGQGLEFLIYFQGNSAPDKSGLPSDRFSAERTGGSVSTLTIQRTQQEDSAVYLCASSLVGSSGNTIYFGEGSWLTVV.

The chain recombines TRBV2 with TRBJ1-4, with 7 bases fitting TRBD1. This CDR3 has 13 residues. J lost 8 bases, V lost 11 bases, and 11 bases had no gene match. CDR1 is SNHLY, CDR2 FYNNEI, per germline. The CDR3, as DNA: TGTGCCGGGACGACAGGGCAGGGCGAAAAACTGTTTTTT. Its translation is CAGTTGQGEKLFF.

In nucleotides, the CDR3 is TGTGCCAGCAGTGAATCTGATAGGACAACAGCTTTCTTT. Its translation is CASSESDRTTAFF. The chain joins TRBV25-1 to TRBJ1-1, with D possibly TRBD1 on 5 matching bases. Trimming shortened V by 1 base and J by 10 bases, and 13 bases separated the two germline ends. There are 13 residues in the CDR3. From germline, CDR1 is MGHDK and CDR2 SYGVNS.

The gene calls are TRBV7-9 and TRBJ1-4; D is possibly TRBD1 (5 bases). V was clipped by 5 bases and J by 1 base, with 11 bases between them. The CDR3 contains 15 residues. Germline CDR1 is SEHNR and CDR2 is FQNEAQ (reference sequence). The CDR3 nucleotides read TGTGCCAGCAGCCGAAAGGGGCGAACTAATGAAAAACTGTTTTTT. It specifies CASSRKGRTNEKLFF.

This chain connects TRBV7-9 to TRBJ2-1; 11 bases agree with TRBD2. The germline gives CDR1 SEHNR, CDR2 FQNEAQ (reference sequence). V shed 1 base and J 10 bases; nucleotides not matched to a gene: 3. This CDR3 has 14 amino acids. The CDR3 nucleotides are TGTGCCAGCAGCTTAGGACTAGCGGGACACGAGCAGTTCTTC. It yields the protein CASSLGLAGHEQFF.

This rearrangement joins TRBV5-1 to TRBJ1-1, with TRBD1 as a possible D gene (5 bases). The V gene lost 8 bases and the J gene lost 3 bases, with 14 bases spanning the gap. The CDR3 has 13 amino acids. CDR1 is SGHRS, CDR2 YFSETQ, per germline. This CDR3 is CASRTQADTEAFF. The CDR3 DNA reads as TGCGCCAGTAGGACACAGGCGGACACTGAAGCTTTCTTT.

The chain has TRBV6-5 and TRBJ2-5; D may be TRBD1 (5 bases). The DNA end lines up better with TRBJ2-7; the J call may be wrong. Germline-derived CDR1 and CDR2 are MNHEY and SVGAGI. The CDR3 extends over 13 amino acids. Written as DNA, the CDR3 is TGTGCCAGCAGTTCCACACCAGGGTACGAGCAGTACTTC. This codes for CASSSTPGYEQYF.

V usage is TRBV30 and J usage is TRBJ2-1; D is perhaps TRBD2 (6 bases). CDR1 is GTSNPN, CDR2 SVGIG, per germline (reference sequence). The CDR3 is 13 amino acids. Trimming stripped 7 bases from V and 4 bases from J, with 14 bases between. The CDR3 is CALYRDSYNEQFF. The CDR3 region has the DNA TGTGCCTTATACCGGGACTCGTACAATGAGCAGTTCTTC.

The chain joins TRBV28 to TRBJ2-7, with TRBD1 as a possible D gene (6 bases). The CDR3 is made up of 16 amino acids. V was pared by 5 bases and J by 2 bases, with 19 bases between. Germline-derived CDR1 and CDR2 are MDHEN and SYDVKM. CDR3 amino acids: CASSGGQPDVTYEQYF. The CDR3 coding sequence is TGTGCCAGCAGTGGGGGACAACCAGACGTAACCTACGAGCAGTACTTC.

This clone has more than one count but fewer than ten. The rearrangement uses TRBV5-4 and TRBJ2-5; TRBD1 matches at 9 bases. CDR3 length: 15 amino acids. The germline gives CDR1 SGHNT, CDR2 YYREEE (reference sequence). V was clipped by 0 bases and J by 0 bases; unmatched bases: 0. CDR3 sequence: CASSLGDRDQETQYF. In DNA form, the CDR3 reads TGTGCCAGCAGCTTGGGGGACAGGGACCAAGAGACCCAGTACTTC.

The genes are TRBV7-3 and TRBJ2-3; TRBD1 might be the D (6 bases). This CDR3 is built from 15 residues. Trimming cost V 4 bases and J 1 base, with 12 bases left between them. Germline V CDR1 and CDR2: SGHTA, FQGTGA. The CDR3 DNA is TGTGCCAGCAGCTGGGGGCAGCTGCGCACAGATACGCAGTATTTT. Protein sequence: CASSWGQLRTDTQYF.

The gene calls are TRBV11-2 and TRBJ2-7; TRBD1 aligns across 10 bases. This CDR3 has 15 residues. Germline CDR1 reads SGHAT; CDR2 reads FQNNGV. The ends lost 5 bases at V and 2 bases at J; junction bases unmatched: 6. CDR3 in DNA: TGTGCCAGCAGCCGACTGGACAGGGGGGCCTACGAGCAGTACTTC. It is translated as CASSRLDRGAYEQYF.

CDR3 in DNA: TGTGCCAGCAGCGTAACATCAGGGGTTAACTATGGCTACACCTTC. This translates into CASSVTSGVNYGYTF. The rearrangement links TRBV9 to TRBJ1-2; the D gene is possibly TRBD1 (6 bases). Trimming removed 1 base at V and 1 base at J, with 11 bases between. CDR1 and CDR2 (germline): SGDLS, YYNGEE. There are 15 residues in the CDR3.

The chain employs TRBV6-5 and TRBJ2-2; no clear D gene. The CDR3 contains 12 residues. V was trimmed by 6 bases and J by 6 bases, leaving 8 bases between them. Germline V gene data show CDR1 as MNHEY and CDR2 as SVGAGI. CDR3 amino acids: CASSRGPGELFF. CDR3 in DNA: TGTGCCAGCAGCAGAGGCCCCGGGGAGCTGTTTTTT.

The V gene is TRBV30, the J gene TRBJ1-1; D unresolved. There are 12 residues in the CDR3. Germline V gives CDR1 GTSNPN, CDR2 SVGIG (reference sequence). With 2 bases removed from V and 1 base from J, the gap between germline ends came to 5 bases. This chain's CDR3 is CAWSLWNTEAFF. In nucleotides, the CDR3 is TGTGCCTGGAGTCTCTGGAACACTGAAGCTTTCTTT.

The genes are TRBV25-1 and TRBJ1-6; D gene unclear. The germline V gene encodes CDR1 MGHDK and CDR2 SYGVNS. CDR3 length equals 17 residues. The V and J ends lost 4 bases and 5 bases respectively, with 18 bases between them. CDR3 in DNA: TGTGCCAGCAGTGCGGGTAGCGGGAGGAACCATAATTCACCCCTCCACTTT. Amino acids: CASSAGSGRNHNSPLHF.

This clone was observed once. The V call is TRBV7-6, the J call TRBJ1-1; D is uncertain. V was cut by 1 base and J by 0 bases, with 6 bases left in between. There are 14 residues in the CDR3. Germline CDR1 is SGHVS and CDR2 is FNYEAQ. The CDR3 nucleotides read TGTGCCAGCAGCTTAGGAGCTGTGAACACTGAAGCTTTCTTT. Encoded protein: CASSLGAVNTEAFF.

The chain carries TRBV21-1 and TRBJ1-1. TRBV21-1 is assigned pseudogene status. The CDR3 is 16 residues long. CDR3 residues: CASSTPFNRAGTEAFF. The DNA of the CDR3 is TGTGCCAGCAGCACCCCCTTTAATAGGGCGGGCACTGAAGCTTTCTTT.

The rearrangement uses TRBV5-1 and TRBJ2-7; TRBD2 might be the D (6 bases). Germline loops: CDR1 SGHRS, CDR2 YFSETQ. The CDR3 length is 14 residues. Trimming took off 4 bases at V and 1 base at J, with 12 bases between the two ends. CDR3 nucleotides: TGCGCCAGCAGCCAGGAGGGTCGGTCCTACGAGCAGTACTTC. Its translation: CASSQEGRSYEQYF.